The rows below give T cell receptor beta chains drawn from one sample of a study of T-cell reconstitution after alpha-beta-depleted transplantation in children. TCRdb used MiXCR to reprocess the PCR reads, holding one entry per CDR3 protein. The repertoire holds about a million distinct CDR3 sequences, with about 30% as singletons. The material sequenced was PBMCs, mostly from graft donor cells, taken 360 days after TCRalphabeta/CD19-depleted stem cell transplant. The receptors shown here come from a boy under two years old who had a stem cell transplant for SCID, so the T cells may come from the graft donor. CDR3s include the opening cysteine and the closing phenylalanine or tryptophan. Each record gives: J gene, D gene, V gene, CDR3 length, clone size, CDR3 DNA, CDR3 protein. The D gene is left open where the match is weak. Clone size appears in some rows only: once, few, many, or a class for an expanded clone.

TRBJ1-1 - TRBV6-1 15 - TGTGCCAGCAACCGGGACCTAGGTATGAACACTGAAGCTTTCTTT CASNRDLGMNTEAFF
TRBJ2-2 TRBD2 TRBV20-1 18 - TGCAGTGCTAGAGGACAACCGGGACTAGCGCTGGGCACCGGGGAGCTGTTTTTT CSARGQPGLALGTGELFF
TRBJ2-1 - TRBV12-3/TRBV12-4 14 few TGTGCCAGCAGTTTCGTTGGATTGGACACACGCCCGTTCTTC CASSFVGLDTRPFF
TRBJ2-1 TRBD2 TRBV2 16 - TGTGCCAGCAGTGAAGCGCTAGCGGGGGGGCCCAATGAGCAGTTCTTC CASSEALAGGPNEQFF
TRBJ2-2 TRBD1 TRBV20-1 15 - TGCAGTGCTAGCGCAGGGGGCGCGAACACCGGGGAGCTGTTTTTT CSASAGGANTGELFF
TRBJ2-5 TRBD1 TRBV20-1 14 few TGCAGTGCTGCGCTGGGACAGCTCCAAGAGACCCAGTACTTC CSAALGQLQETQYF
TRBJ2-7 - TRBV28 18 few TGTGCCAGCAGTTTACCCCAGGGGGGAGGGGCTTTCCTCTACGAGCAGTACTTC CASSLPQGGGAFLYEQYF
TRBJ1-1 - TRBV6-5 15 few TGTGCCAGCAGTTACTGGGGCCAGGTGGGGACTGAAGCTTTCTTT CASSYWGQVGTEAFF
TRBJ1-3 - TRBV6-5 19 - TGTGCCAGCAGTCTAACCTCGAGCAGAGATCGACCTTCTGGAAACACCATATATTTT CASSLTSSRDRPSGNTIYF
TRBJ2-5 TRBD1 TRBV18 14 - TGTGCCAGCTCACCCACGACAGGGGAAGAGACCCAGTACTTC CASSPTTGEETQYF
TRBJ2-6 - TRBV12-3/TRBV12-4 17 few TGTGCCAGCAGTTCCCTCGACAGGGAGGACGGGGCCAACGTCCTGACTTTC CASSSLDREDGANVLTF
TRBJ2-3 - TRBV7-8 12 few TGTGCCAGCAGCTCCCTCTCGGATACGCAGTATTTT CASSSLSDTQYF
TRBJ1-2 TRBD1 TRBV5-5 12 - TGTGCCAGCAGCTTCGGTGCAGGGGGCGACACCTTC CASSFGAGGDTF
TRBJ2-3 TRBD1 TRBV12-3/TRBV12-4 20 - TGTGCCAGCAGTCTCCGACAGGGGCTGTCCTACCGCTTTAGCACAGATACGCAGTATTTT CASSLRQGLSYRFSTDTQYF
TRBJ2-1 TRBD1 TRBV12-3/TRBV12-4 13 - TGTGCCAGCAGGACAGGGGGCCCCGATGAGCAGTTCTTC CASRTGGPDEQFF
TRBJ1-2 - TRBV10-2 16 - TGCGCCAGCAGTGAGAGGCCAGCCTCTACTAACTATGGCTACACCTTC CASSERPASTNYGYTF
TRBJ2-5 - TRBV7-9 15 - TGTGCCAGCAGCTTAGGGTTACAGATCCAAGAGACCCAGTACTTC CASSLGLQIQETQYF
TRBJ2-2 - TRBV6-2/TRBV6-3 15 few TGTGCCAGCAGTTTGAGGGGCCTCCGAACCGGGGAGCTGTTTTTT CASSLRGLRTGELFF
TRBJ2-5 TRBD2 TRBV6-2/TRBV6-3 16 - TGTGCCAGCAGGAACCCTAGCGGGGGGGCCTGGGAGACCCAGTACTTC CASRNPSGGAWETQYF
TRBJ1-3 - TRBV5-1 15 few TGCGCCAGCAGCTACGGGGTAAACCCTGGAAACACCATATATTTT CASSYGVNPGNTIYF
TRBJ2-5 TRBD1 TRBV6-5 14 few TGTGCCAGCAGTTACTCGGGACAGAAAGAGACCCAGTACTTC CASSYSGQKETQYF
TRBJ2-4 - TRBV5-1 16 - TGCGCCAGCAGCTTGGGAGTTACCACAACCAAAAACATTCAGTACTTC CASSLGVTTTKNIQYF
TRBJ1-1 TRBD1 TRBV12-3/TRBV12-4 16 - TGTGCCAGCAGCTCGGACAGGGGGTACGGTAGCACTGAAGCTTTCTTT CASSSDRGYGSTEAFF